The source of this TCR beta chain is a study of blood T cell repertoires in COVID-19. Study overall: In each case, the material was cDNA or gDNA derived from T cells, B-cell-depleted T cells, or PBMCs.

Here immunoSEQ multiplex PCR was the method, and the copy in TCRdb shows in-frame clones only, minus some. This sample carries some 370,000 clones, roughly nine tenths of them seen once, and the ten largest clones take around 1.3%. V shed 6 bases and J 7 bases; nucleotides not matched to a gene: 16. The germline gives CDR1 LNHDA, CDR2 SQIVND (reference sequence). The CDR3 runs to 16 residues. Input material: peripheral blood. This sequence joins TRBV19 and TRBJ1-2, with 8 bases identical to TRBD1. The source is a man aged 40-55 years with acute or convalescent COVID-19. CDR3 loop: CASSSLGTGFNPGYTF. The CDR3, as DNA: TGTGCCAGTAGCAGTTTAGGGACAGGTTTTAATCCTGGCTACACCTTC.